Below are 4 T cell receptor beta chains sequenced from a single sample in a study of control samples from healthy donors and cancer patients (dated by TCRdb to 2020 to 2021). Receptor amplification or capture employed the immunoSEQ multiplex PCR assay. TCRdb carries this immuneACCESS record with in-frame sequences only. Its versions omit some clonotypes, under half of them owing to an unresolved V gene in the studies checked, with the rest unexplained. In all, the sample holds 60,000 to 75,000 clones, and 84% of those were seen once. 25% to 35% of the sample is in the top ten clones. The sample consisted of blood. Every receptor here comes from a man aged 50 to 60 in good health.

This clone appeared a single time. The chain's CDR3 is CASSLEQGQPPNTEAFF. DNA of the CDR3: TGTGCCAGCAGCTTGGAACAGGGACAACCACCGAACACTGAAGCTTTCTTT. This sequence joins TRBV5-6 and TRBJ1-1; tentative D call: TRBD1 (6 bases). The CDR3 runs to 17 residues. Germline V gene data show CDR1 as SGHDT and CDR2 as YYEEEE. V lost 0 bases to trimming and J lost 1 base, with 16 bases between them.

This chain joins TRBV9 and TRBJ2-7; 7 bases are shared with TRBD1. With 4 bases clipped from V and 7 bases from J, the junction kept 11 bases outside the gene matches. This CDR3 contains 14 residues. Looked up from germline, CDR1 is SGDLS and CDR2 is YYNGEE. This chain's CDR3 is CASSNEYRGGEQYF. The CDR3 DNA reads TGTGCCAGCAGCAATGAGTACAGGGGCGGTGAGCAGTACTTC. Looking up the rest from reference TRBV9 and TRBJ2-7 gives the full variable domain: DSGVTQTPKHLITATGQRVTLRCSPRSGDLSVYWYQQSLDQGLQFLIQYYNGEERAKGNILERFSAQQFPDLHSELNLSSLELGDSALYFCASSNEYRGGEQYFGPGTRLTVT.

The V gene is TRBV5-4, the J gene TRBJ2-5; 8 bases align to TRBD1. J was trimmed by 3 bases and V by 3 bases; bases with no gene match: 7. This CDR3 comprises 15 residues. Germline lookup yields CDR1 SGHNT and CDR2 YYREEE (reference sequence). This CDR3 reads CASSSTTGVEETQYF. The CDR3 DNA sequence: TGTGCCAGCAGCTCGACGACAGGGGTTGAAGAGACCCAGTACTTC.

V and J are TRBV18 and TRBJ2-7; D remains ambiguous. The CDR3 contains 14 residues. Germline assignment: CDR1 KGHSH and CDR2 LQKENI. Trimming removed 3 bases at V and 3 bases at J, with 12 bases between. The CDR3 nucleotides read TGTGCCAGCTCACCTCCGTATTCCCTCTACGAGCAGTACTTC. Its translation: CASSPPYSLYEQYF.